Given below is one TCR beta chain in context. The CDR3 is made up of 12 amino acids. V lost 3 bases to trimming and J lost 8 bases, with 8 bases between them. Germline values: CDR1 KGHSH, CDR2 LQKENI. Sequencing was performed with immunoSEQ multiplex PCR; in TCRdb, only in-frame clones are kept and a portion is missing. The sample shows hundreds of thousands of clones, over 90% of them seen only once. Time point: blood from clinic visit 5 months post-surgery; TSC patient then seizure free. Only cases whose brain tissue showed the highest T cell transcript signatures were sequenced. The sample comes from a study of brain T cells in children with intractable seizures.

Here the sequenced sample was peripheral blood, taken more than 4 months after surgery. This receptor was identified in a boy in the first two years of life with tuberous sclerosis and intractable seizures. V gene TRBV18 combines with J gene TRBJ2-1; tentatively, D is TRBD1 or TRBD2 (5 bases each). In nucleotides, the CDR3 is TGTGCCAGCTCACCTGGGGGACATGAGCAGTTCTTC. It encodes CASSPGGHEQFF.